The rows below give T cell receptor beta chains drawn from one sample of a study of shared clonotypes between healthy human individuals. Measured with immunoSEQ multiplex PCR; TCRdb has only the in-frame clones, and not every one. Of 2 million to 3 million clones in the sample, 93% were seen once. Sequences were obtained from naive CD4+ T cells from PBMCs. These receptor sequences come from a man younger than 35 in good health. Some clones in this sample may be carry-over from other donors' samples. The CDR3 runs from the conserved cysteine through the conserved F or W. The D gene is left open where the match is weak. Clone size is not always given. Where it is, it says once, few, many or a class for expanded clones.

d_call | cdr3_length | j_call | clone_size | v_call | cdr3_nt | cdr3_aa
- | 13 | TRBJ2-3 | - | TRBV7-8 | TGTGCCAGCGGAGACAGTAGCACAGATACGCAGTATTTT | CASGDSSTDTQYF
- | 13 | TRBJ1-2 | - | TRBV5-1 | TGCGCCAGCAGCTTGGTGTCAGGGGAAGGCTACACCTTC | CASSLVSGEGYTF
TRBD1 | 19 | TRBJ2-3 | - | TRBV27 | TGTGCCAGCAGTTCCCCCCGGGACAGGTCGAAAGCTAGCACAGATACGCAGTATTTT | CASSSPRDRSKASTDTQYF
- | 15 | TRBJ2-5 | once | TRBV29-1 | TGCAGCGTTGATACGGCAGCTAGGCACGGGGGGACCCAGTACTTC | CSVDTAARHGGTQYF
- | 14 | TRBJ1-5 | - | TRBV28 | TGTGCCAGCAGGAACGGGGGACCCTCTCAGCCCCAGCATTTT | CASRNGGPSQPQHF
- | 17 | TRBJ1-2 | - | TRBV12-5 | TGTGCTAGTGGTTTGATAGGCGAAAGGGGGACTAACTATGGCTACACCTTC | CASGLIGERGTNYGYTF
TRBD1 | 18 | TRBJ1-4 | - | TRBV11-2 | TGTGCCAGCAGCTTAGGCGGCAGGGGGCTTCCAACTAATGAAAAACTGTTTTTT | CASSLGGRGLPTNEKLFF
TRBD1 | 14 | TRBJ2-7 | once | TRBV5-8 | TGTGCCAGCAGCTCCCGGACAGGGCCGGGGGAGCAGTACTTC | CASSSRTGPGEQYF
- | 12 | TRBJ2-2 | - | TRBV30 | TGTGCCTGTCCCGGGGGTACCGGGGAGCTGTTTTTT | CACPGGTGELFF
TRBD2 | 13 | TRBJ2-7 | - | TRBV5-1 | TGCGCCAGCAGCCCAGGGACTACTTACGAGCAGTACTTC | CASSPGTTYEQYF
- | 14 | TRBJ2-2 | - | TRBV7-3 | TGTGCCAGCAGCCCTGCGGGTCGGACCGGGGAGCTGTTTTTT | CASSPAGRTGELFF
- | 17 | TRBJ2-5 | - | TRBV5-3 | TGTGCCAGAAGCTCCCCGGACTGGCACCCCTACCAAGAGACCCAGTACTTC | CARSSPDWHPYQETQYF
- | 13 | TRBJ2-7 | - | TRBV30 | TGTGCCTGGGCAGCGTCCCCCTCCTACGAGCAGTACTTC | CAWAASPSYEQYF
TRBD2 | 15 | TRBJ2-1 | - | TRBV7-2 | TGTGCCAGCAGCTTAGATCGGGGGGCCTACAATGAGCAGTTCTTC | CASSLDRGAYNEQFF
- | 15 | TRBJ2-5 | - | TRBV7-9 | TGTGCCAGCAGCTTAGCGGTAGGGAGCGGAGAGACCCAGTACTTC | CASSLAVGSGETQYF
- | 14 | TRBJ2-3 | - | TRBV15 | TGTGCCACCAGCAGAGGGCACATCACAGATACGCAGTATTTT | CATSRGHITDTQYF
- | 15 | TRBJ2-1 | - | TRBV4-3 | TGCGCCAGCAGCCAAAATTACCGGCCTCCCAATGAGCAGTTCTTC | CASSQNYRPPNEQFF
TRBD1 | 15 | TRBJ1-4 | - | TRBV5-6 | TGTGCCAGCAGCAGCAAGGGACAGGGGCGTGAAAAACTGTTTTTT | CASSSKGQGREKLFF
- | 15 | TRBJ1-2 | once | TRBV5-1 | TGCGCCAGCAGCATATCTACCTCAGGGGTCTATGGCTACACCTTC | CASSISTSGVYGYTF
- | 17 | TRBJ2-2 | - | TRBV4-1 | TGCGCCAGCAGCCACCGGACAGCCTCCACGAACACCGGGGAGCTGTTTTTT | CASSHRTASTNTGELFF
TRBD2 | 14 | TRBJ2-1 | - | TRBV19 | TGTGCCAGTACCACGGTGGGACTAAACAATGAGCAGTTCTTC | CASTTVGLNNEQFF
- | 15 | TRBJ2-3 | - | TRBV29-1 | TGCAGCGTTGAGTGGAGGGGGCGCAGCACAGATACGCAGTATTTT | CSVEWRGRSTDTQYF
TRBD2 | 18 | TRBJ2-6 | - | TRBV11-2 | TGTGCCACCTTCCCCGGGCAGCGGGGGAGCTCTGGGGCCAACGTCCTGACTTTC | CATFPGQRGSSGANVLTF
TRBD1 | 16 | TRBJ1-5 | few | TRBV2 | TGTGCCAGCAGGGGACAGGGGTCATATAGCAATCAGCCCCAGCATTTT | CASRGQGSYSNQPQHF
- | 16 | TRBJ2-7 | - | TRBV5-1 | TGCGCCAGCAGCTGGGCCCCGGTGGGTACCTCCTACGAGCAGTACTTC | CASSWAPVGTSYEQYF
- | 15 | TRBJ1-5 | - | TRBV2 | TGTGCCAGCAGTGGCGGTCCCCACAGCAATCAGCCCCAGCATTTT | CASSGGPHSNQPQHF
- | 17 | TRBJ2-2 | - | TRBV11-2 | TGTGCCAGCAGCTTAGCGCGGGGTAGCGTTAACACCGGGGAGCTGTTTTTT | CASSLARGSVNTGELFF
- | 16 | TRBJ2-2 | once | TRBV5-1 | TGCGCCAGCAGCTTGGGGAGTTCAGCGAACACCGGGGAGCTGTTTTTT | CASSLGSSANTGELFF
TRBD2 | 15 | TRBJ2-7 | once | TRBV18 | TGTGCCAGCTCACCGACGGCGGGAGGCCGGAACGAGCAGTACTTC | CASSPTAGGRNEQYF
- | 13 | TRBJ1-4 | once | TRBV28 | TGTGCCGGAAATTCAGCAACTAATGAAAAACTGTTTTTT | CAGNSATNEKLFF
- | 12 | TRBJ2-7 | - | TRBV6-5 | TGTGCCAGCAGGACAACGTCGCGCGAGCAGTACTTC | CASRTTSREQYF
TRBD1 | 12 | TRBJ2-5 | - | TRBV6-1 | TGTGCCAGCAGGATAGCAGGGGGGACCCAGTACTTC | CASRIAGGTQYF
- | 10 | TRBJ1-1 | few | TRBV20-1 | TGCAGTGCTGGGGACTTTGAAGCTTTCTTT | CSAGDFEAFF